Listed below are T cell receptor beta chains from one sample, sequenced in a study of cytomegalovirus exposure and HLA in healthy donors. TCRdb's copy holds only in-frame clones and misses some; the assay was immunoSEQ multiplex PCR. The sample includes some 93,000 clones, 78% seen only once; the top ten take about 3.5%. The sequenced material came from PBMCs. These receptors came from a woman between 40 and 55 years old in good health and CMV-seronegative. Each CDR3 is given with its conserved first and last residue. Fields, in order: clone size, D gene, V gene, J gene, CDR3 DNA, CDR3 protein. A D gene is named only where the DNA matches it firmly. Only some rows state a clone size, as once, few, many or a class for expanded clones.

abundance: -; d_gene: TRBD2; v_gene: TRBV4-2; j_gene: TRBJ2-1; CDR3nt: TGTGCCAGCCTGGGGGACGCCGAGGTCCGGGAGGGCTACAATGAGCAGTTCTTC; CDR3aa: CASLGDAEVREGYNEQFF
abundance: -; d_gene: TRBD1; v_gene: TRBV29-1; j_gene: TRBJ1-2; CDR3nt: TGCAGCGCCGGGACAGGGTCTGGCTACACCTTC; CDR3aa: CSAGTGSGYTF
abundance: -; d_gene: -; v_gene: TRBV19; j_gene: TRBJ2-2; CDR3nt: TGTGCCAGTAACCGTCCAGGGGACACCGGGGAGCTGTTTTTT; CDR3aa: CASNRPGDTGELFF
abundance: -; d_gene: TRBD2; v_gene: TRBV6-5; j_gene: TRBJ2-1; CDR3nt: TGTGCCAGCAGTTACGCAACGGGGGGAGGTGAGCAGTTCTTC; CDR3aa: CASSYATGGGEQFF
abundance: -; d_gene: TRBD2; v_gene: TRBV7-3; j_gene: TRBJ2-1; CDR3nt: TGTGCCAGCAGCTTAACGGCGGTAGCGGGAGGGCCATACAATGAGCAGTTCTTC; CDR3aa: CASSLTAVAGGPYNEQFF
abundance: -; d_gene: -; v_gene: TRBV7-9; j_gene: TRBJ2-1; CDR3nt: TGTGCCAGCAGTAATTTCCAGGATACCCTTGGCAATGAGCAGTTCTTC; CDR3aa: CASSNFQDTLGNEQFF
abundance: -; d_gene: -; v_gene: TRBV27; j_gene: TRBJ2-1; CDR3nt: TGTGCCAGCAGTTTCAACGAGGCCTACAATGAGCAGTTCTTC; CDR3aa: CASSFNEAYNEQFF
abundance: -; d_gene: -; v_gene: TRBV5-1; j_gene: TRBJ2-7; CDR3nt: TGCGCCAGCAGCTTGAGTGACTTGCTAACCTACGAGCAGTACTTC; CDR3aa: CASSLSDLLTYEQYF
abundance: -; d_gene: -; v_gene: TRBV6-1; j_gene: TRBJ2-7; CDR3nt: TGTGCCATCGCCCCTTGGGGGGGCGCCACCTACGAGCAGTACTTC; CDR3aa: CAIAPWGGATYEQYF
abundance: -; d_gene: TRBD1; v_gene: TRBV5-4; j_gene: TRBJ1-2; CDR3nt: TGTGCCAGCAGCCCCGAACAGGGGCTCGGTGGCTACACCTTC; CDR3aa: CASSPEQGLGGYTF
abundance: -; d_gene: -; v_gene: TRBV5-4; j_gene: TRBJ1-1; CDR3nt: TGTGCCAGCAGTTTAATACAGGGACGAGGAACTGAAGCTTTCTTT; CDR3aa: CASSLIQGRGTEAFF
abundance: -; d_gene: -; v_gene: TRBV27; j_gene: TRBJ2-3; CDR3nt: TGTGCCACTAAGTTGTTAGGGGCTAGACTTGATACGCAGTATTTT; CDR3aa: CATKLLGARLDTQYF
abundance: -; d_gene: TRBD2; v_gene: TRBV5-1; j_gene: TRBJ2-1; CDR3nt: TGCGCCAGCAGCTTGCCCCCGGGCGGGAGCGCCAGCACTGAGCAGTTCTTC; CDR3aa: CASSLPPGGSASTEQFF
abundance: -; d_gene: -; v_gene: TRBV4-1; j_gene: TRBJ1-4; CDR3nt: TGCGCCAGCAGCCAAGACCGACTGTTATGGTTGGATGAAAAACTGTTTTTT; CDR3aa: CASSQDRLLWLDEKLFF
abundance: -; d_gene: -; v_gene: TRBV7-2; j_gene: TRBJ1-6; CDR3nt: TGTGCCAGCAGCCCCAACCTAGGGGTTGGATCACCCCTCCACTTT; CDR3aa: CASSPNLGVGSPLHF
abundance: -; d_gene: -; v_gene: TRBV18; j_gene: TRBJ1-2; CDR3nt: TGTGCCAGCTCACCCCGCCGCACGGGGGGCCCCGCTACGGAGGGGGGCTACACCTTC; CDR3aa: CASSPRRTGGPATEGGYTF
abundance: -; d_gene: TRBD2; v_gene: TRBV11-1; j_gene: TRBJ2-7; CDR3nt: TGTGCCAGCAGCCTCCGACTAGCGGCAGGGAGATCCTACGAGCAGTACTTC; CDR3aa: CASSLRLAAGRSYEQYF
abundance: -; d_gene: TRBD2; v_gene: TRBV5-1; j_gene: TRBJ2-7; CDR3nt: TGCGCCAGCAGCTCGGAACTAGCGGGAACCCCCCCCTACTTC; CDR3aa: CASSSELAGTPPYF
abundance: -; d_gene: TRBD1; v_gene: TRBV2; j_gene: TRBJ1-2; CDR3nt: TGTGCCAGCAGTCGGCTGGGACAGAGGTTAGACACCTTC; CDR3aa: CASSRLGQRLDTF
abundance: -; d_gene: -; v_gene: TRBV2; j_gene: TRBJ1-4; CDR3nt: TGTGCCAGCAGTGAAGACAATGCAACTAATGAAAAACTGTTTTTT; CDR3aa: CASSEDNATNEKLFF
abundance: -; d_gene: TRBD1; v_gene: TRBV6-6; j_gene: TRBJ1-5; CDR3nt: TGTGCCAGCAGCGCCGGGACAGCCAGCAATCAGCCCCAGCATTTT; CDR3aa: CASSAGTASNQPQHF
abundance: -; d_gene: -; v_gene: TRBV18; j_gene: TRBJ1-1; CDR3nt: TGTGCCAGCTCAACTGTAGCTGAAGCTTTCTTT; CDR3aa: CASSTVAEAFF
abundance: -; d_gene: -; v_gene: TRBV28; j_gene: TRBJ1-4; CDR3nt: TGTGCCAGCAGGAGTGAAAAACTGTTTTTT; CDR3aa: CASRSEKLFF
abundance: once; d_gene: TRBD2; v_gene: TRBV7-3; j_gene: TRBJ2-1; CDR3nt: TGTGCCAGCAGCTTAACGGGGACGGGGGGAGGAACATACAATGAGCAGTTCTTC; CDR3aa: CASSLTGTGGGTYNEQFF
abundance: -; d_gene: -; v_gene: TRBV5-6; j_gene: TRBJ2-5; CDR3nt: TGTGCCAGCAGCTTGGGCTACGACAGCCAAGAGACCCAGTACTTC; CDR3aa: CASSLGYDSQETQYF
abundance: -; d_gene: TRBD1; v_gene: TRBV30; j_gene: TRBJ1-1; CDR3nt: TGTGCCTGGGGACAGGGGGGGAGCACTGAAGCTTTCTTT; CDR3aa: CAWGQGGSTEAFF
abundance: -; d_gene: TRBD1; v_gene: TRBV6-1; j_gene: TRBJ2-7; CDR3nt: TGTGCCAGCAGATCGGGACAGACTATTGCCTACGAGCAGTACTTC; CDR3aa: CASRSGQTIAYEQYF
abundance: -; d_gene: -; v_gene: TRBV7-2; j_gene: TRBJ1-1; CDR3nt: TGTGCCAGCAGCTTAAGTACAGGAACAGCTGAAGCTTTCTTT; CDR3aa: CASSLSTGTAEAFF
abundance: -; d_gene: TRBD1; v_gene: TRBV27; j_gene: TRBJ1-2; CDR3nt: TGTGCCAGCAGTTACCGGGACAGGGACTATGGCTACACCTTC; CDR3aa: CASSYRDRDYGYTF
abundance: few; d_gene: -; v_gene: TRBV19; j_gene: TRBJ1-1; CDR3nt: TGTGCCAGTAGTTCCCGGGTCCTGTATGGCACTGAAGCTTTCTTT; CDR3aa: CASSSRVLYGTEAFF
abundance: -; d_gene: TRBD1; v_gene: TRBV19; j_gene: TRBJ1-2; CDR3nt: TGTGCCAGTAGAGGGGGCGGTCAAAAGAACTATGGCTACACCTTC; CDR3aa: CASRGGGQKNYGYTF
abundance: -; d_gene: -; v_gene: TRBV29-1; j_gene: TRBJ1-4; CDR3nt: TGCAGCGTTCGGGTTTCTAATGAAAAACTGTTTTTT; CDR3aa: CSVRVSNEKLFF
abundance: -; d_gene: TRBD1; v_gene: TRBV5-6; j_gene: TRBJ1-4; CDR3nt: TGTGCCAGCAGCACCCGGGACAGGGTCCAGGGGGAAAAACTGTTTTTT; CDR3aa: CASSTRDRVQGEKLFF
abundance: once; d_gene: -; v_gene: TRBV19; j_gene: TRBJ2-3; CDR3nt: TGTGCCAGTAGTATTTGGGGTCGGAGGAGCACAGATACGCAGTATTTT; CDR3aa: CASSIWGRRSTDTQYF
abundance: -; d_gene: TRBD1; v_gene: TRBV10-3; j_gene: TRBJ1-1; CDR3nt: TGTGCCATCAGTGTCCCAGGGGGGGAAGCTTTCTTT; CDR3aa: CAISVPGGEAFF
abundance: -; d_gene: TRBD1; v_gene: TRBV4-3; j_gene: TRBJ2-3; CDR3nt: TGCGCCAGCAGCCAAACACGACAGGGTTTGACAGATACGCAGTATTTT; CDR3aa: CASSQTRQGLTDTQYF
abundance: -; d_gene: -; v_gene: TRBV7-8; j_gene: TRBJ2-5; CDR3nt: TGTGCCAGCAGCTTATTCATGCTGGGACACCATAAGGCGGAGACCCAGTACTTC; CDR3aa: CASSLFMLGHHKAETQYF
abundance: -; d_gene: TRBD1; v_gene: TRBV7-7; j_gene: TRBJ1-3; CDR3nt: TGTGCTAGCAGCTTGGGACAGGGGGCATACTCTGGAAACACCATATATTTT; CDR3aa: CASSLGQGAYSGNTIYF
abundance: -; d_gene: -; v_gene: TRBV18; j_gene: TRBJ2-5; CDR3nt: TGTGCCAGCTCACCATTGCGACAGGGAGGCGTGAAGGAGACCCAGTACTTC; CDR3aa: CASSPLRQGGVKETQYF
abundance: -; d_gene: TRBD1; v_gene: TRBV28; j_gene: TRBJ1-1; CDR3nt: TGTGCCAGCAGTCCACCTGGGACAGCCAACACTGAAGCTTTCTTT; CDR3aa: CASSPPGTANTEAFF
abundance: -; d_gene: -; v_gene: TRBV7-8; j_gene: TRBJ2-7; CDR3nt: TGTGCCAGCAGACCTTCCAGTAGACAGGAGTACTTC; CDR3aa: CASRPSSRQEYF
abundance: -; d_gene: -; v_gene: TRBV7-9; j_gene: TRBJ2-7; CDR3nt: TGTGCCAGCAGCCCCAATTCCTACGAGCAGTACTTC; CDR3aa: CASSPNSYEQYF
abundance: -; d_gene: -; v_gene: TRBV6-6; j_gene: TRBJ1-5; CDR3nt: TGTGCCAGCACTAACACGGGGGGAGGATTTAATCAGCCCCAGCATTTT; CDR3aa: CASTNTGGGFNQPQHF
abundance: -; d_gene: -; v_gene: TRBV6-6; j_gene: TRBJ1-1; CDR3nt: TGTGCCAGCAGTTACTCGTCGACTGAAGCTTTCTTT; CDR3aa: CASSYSSTEAFF
abundance: -; d_gene: TRBD2; v_gene: TRBV7-2; j_gene: TRBJ2-1; CDR3nt: TGTGCCAGCAGCTTTGGTGGGACTAGCTACAATGAGCAGTTCTTC; CDR3aa: CASSFGGTSYNEQFF
abundance: -; d_gene: TRBD1; v_gene: TRBV4-2; j_gene: TRBJ1-5; CDR3nt: TGTGCCAGCAGCCGCCCCGGGACAGGGGCTCAGCCCCAGCATTTT; CDR3aa: CASSRPGTGAQPQHF
abundance: -; d_gene: TRBD2; v_gene: TRBV7-3; j_gene: TRBJ2-1; CDR3nt: TGTGCCAGCAGCGTTACTAGCGGAGGCTCCTACAATGAGCAGTTCTTC; CDR3aa: CASSVTSGGSYNEQFF
abundance: -; d_gene: -; v_gene: TRBV4-3; j_gene: TRBJ1-3; CDR3nt: TGCGCCAGCAGCCAGACCCCAGGTTCTGGAAACACCATATATTTT; CDR3aa: CASSQTPGSGNTIYF
abundance: -; d_gene: -; v_gene: TRBV7-2; j_gene: TRBJ2-7; CDR3nt: TGTGCCAGCAGCTTAGGTCTCTGGCGGGGAAGCTCCTACGAGCAGTACTTC; CDR3aa: CASSLGLWRGSSYEQYF
abundance: -; d_gene: TRBD1; v_gene: TRBV7-3; j_gene: TRBJ1-2; CDR3nt: TGTGCCAGCAGCTTAACGGGACAGCCCCGGGATGGCTACACCTTC; CDR3aa: CASSLTGQPRDGYTF
abundance: -; d_gene: -; v_gene: TRBV5-8; j_gene: TRBJ2-7; CDR3nt: TGTGCCAGCAGCCGGCGGACTACTTCCTACGAGCAGTACTTC; CDR3aa: CASSRRTTSYEQYF
abundance: once; d_gene: -; v_gene: TRBV5-1; j_gene: TRBJ2-7; CDR3nt: TGCGCCAGCAGCTTGGGGGATAGAGGGTACGAGCAGTACTTC; CDR3aa: CASSLGDRGYEQYF
abundance: -; d_gene: TRBD1; v_gene: TRBV19; j_gene: TRBJ2-5; CDR3nt: TGTGCCAGTGGCGGGACAGGGGGCGAGTTGACCCAGTACTTC; CDR3aa: CASGGTGGELTQYF
abundance: -; d_gene: TRBD1; v_gene: TRBV6-5; j_gene: TRBJ2-7; CDR3nt: TGTGCCAGCAACGAAGCGGGGACAGGGGGGTACGAGCAGTACTTC; CDR3aa: CASNEAGTGGYEQYF
abundance: once; d_gene: TRBD2; v_gene: TRBV15; j_gene: TRBJ2-1; CDR3nt: TGTGCCACCTTGCGCGCTAGCGGGAGTTATGAGCAGTTCTTC; CDR3aa: CATLRASGSYEQFF
abundance: few; d_gene: -; v_gene: TRBV6-6; j_gene: TRBJ1-1; CDR3nt: TGTGCCAGCAGTGCACAGGATAGGAACACTGAAGCTTTCTTT; CDR3aa: CASSAQDRNTEAFF
abundance: once; d_gene: -; v_gene: TRBV6-6; j_gene: TRBJ2-3; CDR3nt: TGTGCCAGCAGTTCCCTGACAGCCACAGATACGCAGTATTTT; CDR3aa: CASSSLTATDTQYF